Presented here are 15 T cell receptor beta chains from one specimen sequenced in a study of T cells in Graves' hyperthyroidism and ophthalmopathy. Amplification of TCR beta CDR3 regions was performed using RNA transcripts as template. The HTBI primer set was used in a first-round RT-PCR of the TCR CDR3. TCRdb itself ran the multiplex PCR reads through MiXCR, one entry per CDR3 protein. The sample holds about 590,000 distinct CDR3 sequences, approximately 15% seen once. The sequencing input was blood. These receptors were obtained from a woman aged 18-29 years with Graves' ophthalmopathy.

In its sample, this clonotype was seen many times. This chain uses TRBV28 with TRBJ2-7, with D perhaps assigned TRBD1 or TRBD2 (6 bases each). There are 15 residues in the CDR3. V was cut by 7 bases and J by 2 bases, with 18 bases left in between. Germline loops: CDR1 MDHEN, CDR2 SYDVKM. The CDR3 DNA follows: TGTGCCAGCACCAAAAGGGGGGTTTGGGCCTACGAGCAGTACTTC. Translating it yields CASTKRGVWAYEQYF.

The chain uses TRBV12-3 or TRBV12-4 and TRBJ1-5, with TRBD1 identical over 8 bases. CDR3 length equals 18 residues. V was clipped by 6 bases and J by 0 bases; unmatched bases: 13. The CDR3 reads CASSPGQVAFSSNQPQHF. Here the CDR3 DNA reads TGTGCCAGCAGCCCGGGACAGGTTGCCTTCAGTAGCAATCAGCCCCAGCATTTT.

This clonotype was counted a single time. This chain links TRBV28 with TRBJ1-1, with D maybe TRBD1 (5 bases). Trimming shortened V by 6 bases and J by 9 bases, and 11 bases separated the two germline ends. The V gene's germline CDR1 is MDHEN and CDR2 SYDVKM. The CDR3 runs 11 residues. CDR3 sequence reads: CASRGQGQAFF. In nucleotides, the CDR3 is TGTGCCAGCAGAGGCCAGGGCCAAGCTTTCTTT.

This clonotype has at least ten counts. The chain links TRBV28 to TRBJ2-7; TRBD1 aligns across 11 bases. The CDR3 length is 16 residues. Germline loops: CDR1 MDHEN, CDR2 SYDVKM. With 1 base clipped from V and 4 bases from J, the junction kept 6 bases outside the gene matches. CDR3 coding DNA: TGTGCCAGCAGTTTATCCCTCGGGACAGGGGGTTACGAGCAGTACTTC. It encodes CASSLSLGTGGYEQYF.

This clonotype has at least ten counts. The chain employs TRBV20-1 and TRBJ2-3, with 7 bases matching TRBD2. The germline V gene encodes CDR1 DFQATT and CDR2 SNEGSKA (reference sequence). The CDR3 sequence is 15 residues long. J lost 4 bases, V lost 1 base, and 8 bases had no gene match. The chain's CDR3 is CSARGGGTNSDTQYF. In DNA form, the CDR3 reads TGCAGTGCTAGAGGGGGGGGAACCAACTCAGATACGCAGTATTTT.

This clonotype was observed at least ten times. This chain links TRBV12-3 or TRBV12-4 with TRBJ1-3, with D unresolved. CDR3 length equals 13 residues. V was clipped by 3 bases and J by 2 bases, with 5 bases between them. The CDR3 nucleotides read TGTGCCAGCAGTTTGCCCCCTGGAAACACCATATATTTT. Protein: CASSLPPGNTIYF.

Ten or more counts support this clonotype. This chain uses TRBV28 with TRBJ2-7, with TRBD2 identical over 12 bases. This CDR3 region has 15 residues. Germline-derived CDR1 and CDR2 are MDHEN and SYDVKM. The V gene end was trimmed by 5 bases and the J gene end by 0 bases; junction bases not matched to a gene: 2. The CDR3 nucleotides are TGTGCCAGCAGTGAGACTAGCGGGAGCTCCTACGAGCAGTACTTC. Protein product: CASSETSGSSYEQYF.

The chain uses TRBV19 and TRBJ1-1; 9 nucleotides align to TRBD1. In germline, CDR1 is LNHDA, CDR2 SQIVND (reference sequence). Germline trimming cut 3 bases from V and 0 bases from J; bases unmatched to any gene: 5. The CDR3 is 16 residues long. The CDR3 region has the DNA TGTGCCAGTAGTATGGGAACAGGGGGCTTGAACACTGAAGCTTTCTTT. It is translated as CASSMGTGGLNTEAFF.

The rearrangement uses TRBV20-1 and TRBJ1-5; D call uncertain. V lost 5 bases, J lost 0 bases, and 8 bases lay in between. CDR1 DFQATT and CDR2 SNEGSKA come from the germline V gene (reference sequence). This CDR3 region has 13 residues. The CDR3 loop reads CSAGENSNQPQHF. DNA of the CDR3: TGCAGTGCTGGGGAGAATAGCAATCAGCCCCAGCATTTT.

This clonotype has at least ten counts. This rearrangement joins TRBV11-3 to TRBJ2-1; D unclear. Germline V gene lookup returns CDR1 SGHNT and CDR2 YENEEA. This CDR3 is 15 amino acids long. V lost 1 base to trimming and J lost 4 bases, with 11 bases between them. For the CDR3, the DNA is TGTGCCAGCAGCTTAGTCCGGGCCCTGTACAATGAGCAGTTCTTC. Translated: CASSLVRALYNEQFF.

As for this clonotype: It may be a read error: a sequence one base away is much more abundant. The chain has TRBV20-1 and TRBJ2-1; TRBD1 might be the D (5 bases). The CDR3 is made up of 15 amino acids. Per germline, CDR1 DFQATT and CDR2 SNEGSKA (reference sequence). V was shortened by 0 bases and J by 10 bases, with 19 bases between the two germline ends. The CDR3 coding sequence is TGCAGTGCTAGAGATGGTAACGGGCCAGGGTGGGAGCAGTTCTTC. Amino acid sequence: CSARDGNGPGWEQFF.

There are a few counts of this clonotype. A much larger clone lies one base from this, so it may be a read error. The V and J genes are TRBV6-1 and TRBJ2-7; 8 bases map to TRBD1. Germline-derived CDR1 and CDR2 are MNHNS and SASEGT. V gave up 4 bases and J gave up 4 bases; unmatched junction bases: 0. CDR3 length equals 12 residues. The CDR3, as DNA: TGTGCCAGCAGTGGGGACAGGTACGAGCAGTACTTC. Translating it yields CASSGDRYEQYF.

This clonotype was picked up many times. The J gene is TRBJ2-3, the V gene TRBV3-1; 8 bases are a match to TRBD2. The J segment lost 2 bases and the V segment lost 0 bases, leaving 13 bases of the junction unmatched. This CDR3 is 19 amino acids long. Germline V gene data show CDR1 as LGHDT and CDR2 as YNNKEL (reference sequence). In DNA, the CDR3 is TGTGCCAGCAGCCAAGAGAGTGGGCTAGCGGGCCTATACACAGATACGCAGTATTTT. It encodes CASSQESGLAGLYTDTQYF.

The chain combines TRBV7-8 with TRBJ2-1, with D possibly matching TRBD2 (5 bases). This CDR3 has 15 amino acids. V lost 1 base to trimming and J lost 5 bases, with 12 bases between them. Germline CDR1 reads SGHVS; CDR2 reads FQNEAQ. CDR3 DNA sequence: TGTGCCAGCAGCTTAGGACTTCCCGGGGACAATGAGCAGTTCTTC. It is translated as CASSLGLPGDNEQFF.

The CDR3 nucleotides are TGTGCCAGTAGTATTTTGGATAGCGGGAGCGCAGATACGCAGTATTTT. Translated, it gives CASSILDSGSADTQYF. The chain combines TRBV7-3 with TRBJ2-3; 9 bases fit TRBD2. This CDR3 has 16 residues. Germline lookup yields CDR1 SGHTA and CDR2 FQGTGA. J gave up 4 bases and V 9 bases, and 14 bases lay outside the gene matches.